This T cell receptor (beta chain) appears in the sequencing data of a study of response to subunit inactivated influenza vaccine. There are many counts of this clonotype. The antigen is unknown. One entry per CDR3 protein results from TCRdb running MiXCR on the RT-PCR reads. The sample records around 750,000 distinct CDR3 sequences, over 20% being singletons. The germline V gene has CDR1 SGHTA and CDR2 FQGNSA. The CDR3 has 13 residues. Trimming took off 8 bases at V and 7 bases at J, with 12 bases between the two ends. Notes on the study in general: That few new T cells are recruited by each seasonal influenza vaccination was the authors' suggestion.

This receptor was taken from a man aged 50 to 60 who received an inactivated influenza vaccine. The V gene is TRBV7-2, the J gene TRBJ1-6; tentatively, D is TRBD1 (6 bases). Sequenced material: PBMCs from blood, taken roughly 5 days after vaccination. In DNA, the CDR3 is TGTGCCAGCTCGCGAGGGGGGAATTCACCCCTCCACTTT. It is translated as CASSRGGNSPLHF.